The 21 T cell receptor beta chains given below trace back to one sample, sequenced in a study of shared clonotypes between healthy human individuals. It was CD45RO-negative cells, positively selected for CCR7, that made up naive CD8 cells, with terminally differentiated effector memory CD45RA+ cells excluded. Only in-frame clones appear in the TCRdb table, and some are missing; sequencing was by immunoSEQ multiplex PCR. The table lists 600,000 or so clones, roughly 98% of them singletons. Sequenced sample: naive CD8+ T cells sorted from blood. These receptors originate from a man aged 25 to 40 in good health.

V gene TRBV6-6 combines with J gene TRBJ1-4; TRBD1 is a possible D gene (5 bases). The germline V gene has CDR1 MNHNY and CDR2 SVGAGI (reference sequence). Between the trimmed V and J ends, which lost 1 base and 0 bases, there was a span of 9 bases. This CDR3 is 16 amino acids long. The CDR3 spells CASSYLMGATNEKLFF. DNA of the CDR3: TGTGCCAGCAGTTACTTGATGGGGGCAACTAATGAAAAACTGTTTTTT.

The chain couples TRBV25-1 to TRBJ2-3; perhaps TRBD1 as D (5 bases). This CDR3 is 15 amino acids long. V lost 7 bases and J lost 2, with 16 bases in between. CDR1 is MGHDK and CDR2 is SYGVNS in the germline V gene. CDR3 in amino acids: CASKLRVIPTDTQYF. The CDR3 region has the DNA TGTGCCAGCAAACTCAGGGTTATCCCCACAGATACGCAGTATTTT.

The chain uses TRBV7-9 and TRBJ2-1; the D gene is possibly TRBD2 (5 bases). Trimming took 3 bases from V and 10 from J, leaving 10 bases between them. This CDR3 has 12 residues. Germline CDR1 SEHNR, CDR2 FQNEAQ (reference sequence). CDR3 amino acids: CASSFLGLEQFF. In nucleotides, the CDR3 is TGTGCCAGCAGCTTTTTAGGACTCGAGCAGTTCTTC.

The chain has TRBV6-6 and TRBJ2-5; D unresolved. The germline V gene encodes CDR1 MNHNY and CDR2 SVGAGI (reference sequence). The ends were cut back, 2 bases at V and 0 bases at J, with 1 base in the middle. CDR3 length equals 12 residues. CDR3 coding DNA: TGTGCCAGCAGTTACGACCAAGAGACCCAGTACTTC. Amino acids: CASSYDQETQYF.

CDR3 DNA: TGTGCCAGCAGTTTAAACGGCGGGGGCGAGACCCAGTACTTC. It yields the protein CASSLNGGGETQYF. V is TRBV27 and J is TRBJ2-5, with D tentatively TRBD2 (7 bases). Trimming took 2 bases from V and 5 from J, leaving 12 bases between them. The CDR3 has 14 residues. CDR1 and CDR2 (germline): MNHEY, SMNVEV (reference sequence).

J is TRBJ2-4 and V is TRBV4-1, with D hard to call. Germline values: CDR1 MGHRA, CDR2 YSYEKL. The CDR3 has 15 amino acids. The V and J ends lost 1 base and 3 bases respectively, with 10 bases between them. CDR3 protein: CASSQGTVGKNIQYF. The CDR3 bases are TGCGCCAGCAGCCAAGGGACCGTGGGCAAAAACATTCAGTACTTC.

This clone came up once. J is TRBJ2-1 and V is TRBV28; D remains ambiguous. In germline, CDR1 is MDHEN, CDR2 SYDVKM. The CDR3 contains 14 residues. V lost 5 bases, J lost 5 bases, and 13 bases lay in between. The CDR3 is CASSISGRNNEQFF. The CDR3, as DNA: TGTGCCAGCAGTATCTCCGGCAGGAACAATGAGCAGTTCTTC.

The V gene is TRBV7-2, the J gene TRBJ2-3; 9 positions match TRBD2. CDR3 length: 17 amino acids. The V segment lost 4 bases and the J segment 4 bases; nucleotides outside the gene matches: 12. CDR1 and CDR2 (germline): SGHTA, FQGNSA. CDR3 in DNA: TGTGCCAGCAGCTCAAAAGCGACTAGCGGTTTGTCAGATACGCAGTATTTT. Translation gives CASSSKATSGLSDTQYF.

The rearrangement links TRBV14 to TRBJ2-7, with 8 bases matching TRBD1. The CDR3 loop spans 15 amino acids. Trimming removed 2 bases from V and 2 bases from J; junction bases left unmatched: 5. Looked up from germline, CDR1 is SGHDN and CDR2 is FVKESK. The CDR3 loop reads CASSQLGQGTYEQYF. The DNA of the CDR3 is TGTGCCAGCAGCCAACTAGGACAGGGCACCTACGAGCAGTACTTC.

The chain recombines TRBV5-1 with TRBJ2-4; perhaps TRBD2 as D (6 bases). Germline V gene lookup returns CDR1 SGHRS and CDR2 YFSETQ. Trimming took 5 bases from V and 2 from J, leaving 11 bases between them. This CDR3 has 14 residues. The CDR3 spells CASRKEGPKNIQYF. The DNA of the CDR3 is TGCGCCAGCAGGAAGGAGGGCCCCAAAAACATTCAGTACTTC.

The V gene is TRBV10-3, the J gene TRBJ2-1; D possibly corresponds to TRBD1 (6 bases). The length of the CDR3 is 12 residues. Trimming left V 10 bases short and J 1 base short, with 8 bases between. Germline V gives CDR1 ENHRY, CDR2 SYGVKD. The CDR3 is CARGGSYNEQFF. CDR3 DNA: TGTGCCAGAGGGGGATCCTACAATGAGCAGTTCTTC.

The CDR3 nucleotides are TGTGCCAGCTCCCCGTTTAACCGGGACTCCCAAGAGACCCAGTACTTC. It specifies CASSPFNRDSQETQYF. The genes are TRBV18 and TRBJ2-5, with D tentatively TRBD2 (6 bases). The CDR3 is 16 amino acids. Trimming took 6 bases from V and 1 from J, leaving 18 bases between them. Germline V lookup: CDR1 KGHSH, CDR2 LQKENI.

V usage is TRBV9 and J usage is TRBJ2-1; D call uncertain. With 5 bases removed from V and 2 bases from J, the gap between germline ends came to 8 bases. The germline gives CDR1 SGDLS, CDR2 YYNGEE. The CDR3 is 13 residues long. The DNA for the CDR3 is TGTGCCAGCAGTCCCCCGCCCTACAATGAGCAGTTCTTC. It yields the protein CASSPPPYNEQFF. The whole variable domain, remainder taken from reference TRBV9 and TRBJ2-1, is DSGVTQTPKHLITATGQRVTLRCSPRSGDLSVYWYQQSLDQGLQFLIQYYNGEERAKGNILERFSAQQFPDLHSELNLSSLELGDSALYFCASSPPPYNEQFFGPGTRLTVL.

This sequence joins TRBV5-5 and TRBJ2-7; a possible D gene is TRBD2 (6 bases). Trimming removed 0 bases at V and 2 bases at J, with 15 bases between. Germline V gives CDR1 SGHKS, CDR2 YYEKEE (reference sequence). There are 16 residues in the CDR3. Written as DNA, the CDR3 is TGTGCCAGCAGCTTGGCGGTATTAGCGGATACCTACGAGCAGTACTTC. It codes for CASSLAVLADTYEQYF. Full variable domain (rest looked up from reference TRBV5-5 and TRBJ2-7): DAGVTQSPTHLIKTRGQQVTLRCSPISGHKSVSWYQQVLGQGPQFIFQYYEKEERGRGNFPDRFSARQFPNYSSELNVNALLLGDSALYLCASSLAVLADTYEQYFGPGTRLTVT.

This sequence joins TRBV7-9 and TRBJ1-1, with a weak D call TRBD1 (5 bases). The CDR3 is 15 amino acids. With 3 bases removed from V and 0 bases from J, the gap between germline ends came to 11 bases. Germline CDR1 and CDR2: SEHNR and FQNEAQ (reference sequence). As DNA, the CDR3 is TGTGCCAGCAGCTTTGGTAAGGACATGAACACTGAAGCTTTCTTT. It encodes CASSFGKDMNTEAFF. Variable domain in full (rest from reference TRBV7-9 and TRBJ1-1): DTGVSQNPRHKITKRGQNVTFRCDPISEHNRLYWYRQTLGQGPEFLTYFQNEAQLEKSRLLSDRFSAERPKGSFSTLEIQRTEQGDSAMYLCASSFGKDMNTEAFFGQGTRLTVV.

The chain couples TRBV19 to TRBJ2-7, with D perhaps matching TRBD1 (6 bases). The CDR3 totals 13 residues. Per germline, CDR1 LNHDA and CDR2 SQIVND (reference sequence). V lost 6 bases to trimming and J lost 2 bases, with 11 bases between them. For the CDR3, the DNA is TGTGCCAGTAGCCACAGGGAAACCTACGAGCAGTACTTC. Translated: CASSHRETYEQYF. The variable domain in full, completed from reference TRBV19 and TRBJ2-7, reads DGGITQSPKYLFRKEGQNVTLSCEQNLNHDAMYWYRQDPGQGLRLIYYSQIVNDFQKGDIAEGYSVSREKKESFPLTVTSAQKNPTAFYLCASSHRETYEQYFGPGTRLTVT.

The chain is built from TRBV27 and TRBJ1-1; 7 bases fit TRBD1. Trimming removed 2 bases from V and 1 base from J; junction bases left unmatched: 4. This CDR3 is built from 15 residues. Germline V CDR1 and CDR2: MNHEY, SMNVEV (reference sequence). The CDR3 bases are TGTGCCAGCAGTTTAGCGGGACAGAGGAACACTGAAGCTTTCTTT. It translates to CASSLAGQRNTEAFF.

This chain uses TRBV28 with TRBJ1-2; D not certain. Trimming cost V 6 bases and J 2 bases, with 10 bases left between them. Germline assignment: CDR1 MDHEN and CDR2 SYDVKM. This CDR3 is built from 13 residues. The CDR3 protein is CASSPRINYGYTF. CDR3 sequence (DNA): TGTGCCAGCAGCCCAAGGATAAACTATGGCTACACCTTC.

The chain links TRBV29-1 to TRBJ2-7, with 9 positions matching TRBD2. The J segment lost 2 bases and the V segment lost 6 bases, leaving 5 bases of the junction unmatched. The CDR3 covers 13 residues. Germline V gene sequence: CDR1 SQVTM, CDR2 ANQGSEA. The CDR3 DNA is TGCAGCGTAGAGACTAGCGGAGCCTACGAGCAGTACTTC. The encoded protein is CSVETSGAYEQYF.

The chain employs TRBV7-8 and TRBJ2-1; D gene uncertain. In germline, CDR1 is SGHVS, CDR2 FQNEAQ. There are 13 residues in the CDR3. V was pared by 1 base and J by 9 bases, with 10 bases between. This CDR3 is CASSLGVGPEQFF. In DNA form, the CDR3 reads TGTGCCAGCAGCTTAGGAGTAGGCCCTGAGCAGTTCTTC.

This chain uses TRBV27 with TRBJ2-7, with D perhaps matching TRBD1 (6 bases). The CDR3 has 13 residues. CDR1 is MNHEY and CDR2 is SMNVEV in the germline V gene (reference sequence). Trimming shortened V by 11 bases and J by 3 bases, and 17 bases separated the two germline ends. CDR3 amino acids: CASRWGHNYEQYF. The CDR3 bases are TGTGCCTCAAGGTGGGGACACAACTACGAGCAGTACTTC.